The 5 T cell receptor beta chains below were found in one sample sequenced in a study of blood T cell repertoires in COVID-19. Sequencing used immunoSEQ multiplex PCR; TCRdb keeps in-frame clones, though not all of them. The sample records 200,000 to 250,000 clones, around nine tenths being singletons. The material sequenced was peripheral blood. The receptors stem from a woman aged 40 to 55 who had recovered from COVID-19.

The V and J genes are TRBV11-2 and TRBJ2-5, with 8 bases matching TRBD2. The trim removed 3 bases at V and 4 bases at J, leaving 7 bases unmatched. CDR3 size: 15 residues. The germline V gene encodes CDR1 SGHAT and CDR2 FQNNGV. CDR3 sequence: CASSLIEAGGETQYF. The CDR3 DNA reads as TGTGCCAGCAGCTTGATTGAGGCGGGGGGAGAGACCCAGTACTTC. The whole variable domain, filled in from reference TRBV11-2 and TRBJ2-5, reads EAGVAQSPRYKIIEKRQSVAFWCNPISGHATLYWYQQILGQGPKLLIQFQNNGVVDDSQLPKDRFSAERLKGVDSTLKIQPAKLEDSAVYLCASSLIEAGGETQYFGPGTRLLVL.

The rearrangement joins TRBV12-3 or TRBV12-4 to TRBJ1-6; 7 bases match TRBD1. The CDR3 consists of 13 residues. V lost 7 bases, J lost 8 bases, and 5 bases stayed unmatched. In DNA form, the CDR3 reads TGTGCCAGCAATACAGGGGAGTATTCACCCCTCCACTTT. Its protein is CASNTGEYSPLHF.

The CDR3 region has the DNA TGTGCCAGTAGAGACACAGGTCTTGCCACTGAAGCTTTCTTT. Translation: CASRDTGLATEAFF. The chain combines TRBV19 with TRBJ1-1, with D possibly matching TRBD1 (5 bases). The CDR3 covers 14 residues. CDR1 is LNHDA and CDR2 is SQIVND in the germline V gene (reference sequence). Trimming removed 6 bases at V and 4 bases at J, with 15 bases between.

V is TRBV5-4 and J is TRBJ1-2; D uncertain. The V and J ends lost 0 bases and 4 bases respectively, with 10 bases between them. Germline CDR1 and CDR2: SGHNT and YYREEE (reference sequence). The CDR3 contains 14 residues. The CDR3 protein is CASSLGLEGYGYTF. CDR3 DNA: TGTGCCAGCAGCTTGGGGTTGGAGGGCTATGGCTACACCTTC.

The CDR3 coding sequence is TGTGCCAGCAGTCACCCGGACAGGGGCCCTCCCTACAATGAGCAGTTCTTC. This gives the protein CASSHPDRGPPYNEQFF. This chain connects TRBV27 to TRBJ2-1; 9 bases match TRBD1. The germline V gene has CDR1 MNHEY and CDR2 SMNVEV (reference sequence). This CDR3 has 17 residues. The trim removed 5 bases at V and 2 bases at J, leaving 10 bases unmatched.